This TCR beta chain was found in a study of blood T cell repertoires in COVID-19. J was trimmed by 7 bases and V by 3 bases; bases with no gene match: 7. The CDR3 spans 14 residues. CDR1 is LGHNA and CDR2 is YSLEER in the germline V gene. Assay: immunoSEQ multiplex PCR; the TCRdb copy retains only in-frame clones and omits some. The data contain some 200,000 clones, 86% of them seen just once; the ten biggest clones take up roughly 11%. This sequence joins TRBV4-3 and TRBJ2-3, with 7 bases aligning to TRBD1. Sequences were obtained from peripheral blood. This clonotype was obtained from a woman in her fifties or sixties with COVID-19, enrolled during active disease. The CDR3 coding sequence is TGCGCCAGCAGCCACGCCGGGACAGCCAATACGCAGTATTTT. It is translated as CASSHAGTANTQYF.